This is a list of T cell receptor beta chains from one sample in a study of CD8 T cells in Susac syndrome. TCRdb re-analysed the immunoSEQ multiplex PCR reads in MiXCR, keeping a single row per CDR3 protein. Of 40,000 to 55,000 distinct CDR3 sequences in the sample, 80% to 95% were seen once. Sequences were obtained from CD8+ T cells from PBMCs. These receptors came from a human donor in good health. Each CDR3 is given with its conserved first and last residue. The size of a clone is reported for some rows only, either as once, few or many, or as a class for expanded clones.

length: 19; size: .; V: TRBV21-1; J: TRBJ2-7; CDR3: CASSKRSGLAGDVPYEQYF
length: 14; size: once; V: TRBV13; J: TRBJ2-4; CDR3: CASSLGVPLNIQYF
length: 11; size: .; V: TRBV6-5; J: TRBJ1-2; CDR3: CASSSRWGYTF
length: 13; size: .; V: TRBV27; J: TRBJ2-1; CDR3: CASSLYAGNEQFF
length: 13; size: few; V: TRBV25-1; J: TRBJ2-7; CDR3: CASMNRNAYEQYF
length: 15; size: .; V: TRBV29-1; J: TRBJ2-6; CDR3: CSVPDRGPGANVLTF
length: 13; size: .; V: TRBV12-3/TRBV12-4; J: TRBJ1-5; CDR3: CASSFRGEQPQHF
length: 13; size: .; V: TRBV10-3; J: TRBJ1-6; CDR3: CAISDGRSTPLHF
length: 13; size: .; V: TRBV7-6; J: TRBJ2-3; CDR3: CASSPVGRDTQYF
length: 15; size: .; V: TRBV5-5; J: TRBJ1-3; CDR3: CASSASGGSGNTIYF
length: 12; size: .; V: TRBV30; J: TRBJ1-1; CDR3: CAWTGGNTEAFF
length: 15; size: .; V: TRBV14; J: TRBJ2-7; CDR3: CASRLQGTSYYEQYF
length: 13; size: .; V: TRBV7-2; J: TRBJ2-7; CDR3: CASRGQGAREQYF
length: 15; size: .; V: TRBV19; J: TRBJ2-7; CDR3: CASAPTSGSIYEQYF
length: 14; size: .; V: TRBV7-2; J: TRBJ1-2; CDR3: CASSLGQGNYGYTF
length: 17; size: .; V: TRBV28; J: TRBJ2-5; CDR3: CASSLRTSGRVLRTQYF
length: 17; size: .; V: TRBV7-2; J: TRBJ2-1; CDR3: CASSLRVAGGPHNEQFF
length: 14; size: .; V: TRBV4-2; J: TRBJ1-2; CDR3: CASSQELGSYGYTF
length: 13; size: .; V: TRBV6-5; J: TRBJ2-5; CDR3: CASSPLGGETQYF
length: 15; size: .; V: TRBV13; J: TRBJ1-1; CDR3: CASSLGGTGSTEAFF
length: 15; size: .; V: TRBV6-5; J: TRBJ1-1; CDR3: CASSQWDSLNTEAFF
length: 13; size: .; V: TRBV6-5; J: TRBJ2-7; CDR3: CASSYSEGYEQYF
length: 15; size: .; V: TRBV2; J: TRBJ2-5; CDR3: CASSEAHRGGETQYF
length: 16; size: .; V: TRBV5-1; J: TRBJ1-5; CDR3: CASPGQGCNSNQPQHF
length: 15; size: .; V: TRBV9; J: TRBJ2-1; CDR3: CASSEGLAEYNEQFF
length: 16; size: .; V: TRBV18; J: TRBJ2-7; CDR3: CASSPTPGDRGYEQYF
length: 16; size: .; V: TRBV29-1; J: TRBJ2-3; CDR3: CSVEGGTGAYTDTQYF
length: 11; size: .; V: TRBV6-5; J: TRBJ2-7; CDR3: CASSTQDEQYF
length: 15; size: .; V: TRBV6-5; J: TRBJ1-2; CDR3: CASSYDSLTNYGYTF
length: 15; size: .; V: TRBV4-2; J: TRBJ2-5; CDR3: CASSQDHRTFETQYF
length: 17; size: .; V: TRBV4-1; J: TRBJ2-1; CDR3: CASSQEQGLDSYNEQFF
length: 14; size: .; V: TRBV9; J: TRBJ2-7; CDR3: CASSVLPGYYEQYF
length: 15; size: .; V: TRBV27; J: TRBJ1-1; CDR3: CASSFAPPNGAEAFF
length: 17; size: .; V: TRBV4-3; J: TRBJ2-5; CDR3: CASSPGTSAFLQETQYF
length: 16; size: .; V: TRBV25-1; J: TRBJ2-2; CDR3: CASSALPARDTGELFF